These 3 T cell receptor beta chains were sequenced from one sample in a study of blood T cell repertoires in COVID-19. Only in-frame clones appear in the TCRdb table, and some are missing; sequencing was by immunoSEQ multiplex PCR. Found here are roughly 130,000 clones, more than 75% of them singletons; the top ten hold around 3.8%. Sequencing was done on a sample of peripheral blood. Receptors originate from a man aged 50 or older with active COVID-19.

This chain uses TRBV7-9 with TRBJ1-3, with TRBD1 matching over 8 bases. The CDR3 covers 19 residues. CDR1 is SEHNR, CDR2 FQNEAQ, per germline (reference sequence). The trim removed 1 base at V and 0 bases at J, leaving 11 bases unmatched. CDR3 coding DNA: TGTGCCAGCAGCTTAGATCCAGGGGGCCCCTTACACTCTGGAAACACCATATATTTT. Translating gives CASSLDPGGPLHSGNTIYF.

The chain carries TRBV11-3 and TRBJ2-7; a possible D gene is TRBD1 (6 bases). Germline-derived CDR1 and CDR2 are SGHNT and YENEEA. V lost 1 base and J 5 bases, leaving 9 bases between the germline ends. The CDR3 extends over 13 amino acids. In DNA, the CDR3 is TGTGCCAGCAGCTTAGGGGCAGGGGACGAGCAGTACGTC. It codes for CASSLGAGDEQYV.

V is TRBV10-3 and J is TRBJ2-6; 7 bases match TRBD1. V was clipped by 2 bases and J by 2 bases; unmatched bases: 3. The CDR3 totals 16 residues. Germline V gene lookup returns CDR1 ENHRY and CDR2 SYGVKD. The CDR3 DNA is TGTGCCATCAGTGAGAGGACAGGAGCTGGGGCCAACGTCCTGACTTTC. It yields the protein CAISERTGAGANVLTF.